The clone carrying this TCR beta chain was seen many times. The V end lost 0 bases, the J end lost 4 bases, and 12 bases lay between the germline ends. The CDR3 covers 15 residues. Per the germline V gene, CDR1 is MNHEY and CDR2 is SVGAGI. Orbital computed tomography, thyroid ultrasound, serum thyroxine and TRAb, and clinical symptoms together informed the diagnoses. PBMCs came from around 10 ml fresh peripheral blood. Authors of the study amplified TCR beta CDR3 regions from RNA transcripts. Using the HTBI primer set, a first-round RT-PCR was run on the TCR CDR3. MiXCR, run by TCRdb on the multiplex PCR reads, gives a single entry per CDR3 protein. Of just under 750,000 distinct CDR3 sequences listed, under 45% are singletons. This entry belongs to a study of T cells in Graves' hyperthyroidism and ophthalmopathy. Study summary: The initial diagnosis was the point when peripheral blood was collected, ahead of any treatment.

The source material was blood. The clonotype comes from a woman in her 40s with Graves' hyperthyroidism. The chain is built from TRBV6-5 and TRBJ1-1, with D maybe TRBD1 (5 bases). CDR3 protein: CASSYSHRKTTEAFF. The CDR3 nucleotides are TGTGCCAGCAGTTACTCTCACAGGAAGACCACTGAAGCTTTCTTT.